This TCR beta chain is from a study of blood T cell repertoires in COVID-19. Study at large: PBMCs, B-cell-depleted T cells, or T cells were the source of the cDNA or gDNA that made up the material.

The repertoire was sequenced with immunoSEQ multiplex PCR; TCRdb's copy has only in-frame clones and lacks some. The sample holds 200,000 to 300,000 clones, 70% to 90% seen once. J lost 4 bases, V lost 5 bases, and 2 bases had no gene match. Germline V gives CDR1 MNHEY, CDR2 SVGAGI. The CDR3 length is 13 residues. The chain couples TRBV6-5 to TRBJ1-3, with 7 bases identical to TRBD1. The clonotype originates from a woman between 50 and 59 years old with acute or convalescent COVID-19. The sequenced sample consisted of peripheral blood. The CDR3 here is CASSLQGGNTIYF. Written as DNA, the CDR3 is TGTGCCAGCAGTCTACAGGGGGGAAACACCATATATTTT.